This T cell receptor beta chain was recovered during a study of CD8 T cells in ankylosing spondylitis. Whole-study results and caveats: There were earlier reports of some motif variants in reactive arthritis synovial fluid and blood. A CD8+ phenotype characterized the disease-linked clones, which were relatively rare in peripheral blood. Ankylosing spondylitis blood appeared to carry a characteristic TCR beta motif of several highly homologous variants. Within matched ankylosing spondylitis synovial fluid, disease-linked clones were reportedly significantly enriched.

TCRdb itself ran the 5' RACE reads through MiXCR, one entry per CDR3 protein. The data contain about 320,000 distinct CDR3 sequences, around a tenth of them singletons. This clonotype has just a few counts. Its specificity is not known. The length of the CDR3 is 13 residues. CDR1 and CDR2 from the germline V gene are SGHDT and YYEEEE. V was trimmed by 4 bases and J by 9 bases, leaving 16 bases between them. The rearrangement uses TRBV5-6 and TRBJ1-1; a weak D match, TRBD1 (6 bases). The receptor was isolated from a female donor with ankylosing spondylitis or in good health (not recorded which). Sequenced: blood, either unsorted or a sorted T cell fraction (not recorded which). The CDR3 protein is CASSPRGAGKAFF. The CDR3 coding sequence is TGTGCCAGCAGCCCACGGGGGGCTGGAAAAGCTTTCTTT.